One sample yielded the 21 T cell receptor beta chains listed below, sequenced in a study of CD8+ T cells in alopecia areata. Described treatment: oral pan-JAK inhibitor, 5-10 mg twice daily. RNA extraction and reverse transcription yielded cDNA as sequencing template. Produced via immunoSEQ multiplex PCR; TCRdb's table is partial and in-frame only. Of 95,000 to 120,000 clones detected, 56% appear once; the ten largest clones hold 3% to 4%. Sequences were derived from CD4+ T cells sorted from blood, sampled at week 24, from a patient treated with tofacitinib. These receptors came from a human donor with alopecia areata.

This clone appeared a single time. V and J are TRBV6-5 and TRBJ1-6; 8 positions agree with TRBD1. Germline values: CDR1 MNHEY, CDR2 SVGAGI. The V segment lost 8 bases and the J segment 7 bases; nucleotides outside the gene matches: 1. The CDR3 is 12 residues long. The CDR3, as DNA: TGTGCCAGCGCAGGGGGCAATTCACCCCTCCACTTT. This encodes CASAGGNSPLHF.

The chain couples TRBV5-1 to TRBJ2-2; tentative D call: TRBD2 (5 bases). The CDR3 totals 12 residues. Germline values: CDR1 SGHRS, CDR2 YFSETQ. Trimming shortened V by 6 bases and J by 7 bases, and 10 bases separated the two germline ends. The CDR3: CASTVGGGELFF. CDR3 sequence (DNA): TGCGCCAGCACCGTAGGAGGCGGGGAGCTGTTTTTT. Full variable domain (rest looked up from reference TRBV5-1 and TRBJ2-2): KAGVTQTPRYLIKTRGQQVTLSCSPISGHRSVSWYQQTPGQGLQFLFEYFSETQRNKGNFPGRFSGRQFSNSRSEMNVSTLELGDSALYLCASTVGGGELFFGEGSRLTVL.

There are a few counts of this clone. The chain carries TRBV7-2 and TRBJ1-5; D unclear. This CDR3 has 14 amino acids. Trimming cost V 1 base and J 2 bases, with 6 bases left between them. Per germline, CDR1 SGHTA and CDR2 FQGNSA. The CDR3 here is CASSLGKGNQPQHF. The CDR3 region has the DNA TGTGCCAGCAGCTTAGGAAAAGGCAATCAGCCCCAGCATTTT.

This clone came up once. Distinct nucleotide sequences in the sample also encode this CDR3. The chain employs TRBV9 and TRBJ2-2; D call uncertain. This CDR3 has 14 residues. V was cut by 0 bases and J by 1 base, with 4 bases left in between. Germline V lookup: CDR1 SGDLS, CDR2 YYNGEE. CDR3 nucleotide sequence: TGTGCCAGCAGCGTAGTTGGGAACACCGGGGAGCTGTTTTTT. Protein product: CASSVVGNTGELFF.

The CDR3 is CSVGQDPNTEAFF. The CDR3 nucleotides read TGCAGCGTTGGCCAGGACCCGAACACTGAAGCTTTCTTT. The chain links TRBV29-1 to TRBJ1-1; D call uncertain. Trimming removed 4 bases from V and 1 base from J, with 10 bases in between. Germline V gene sequence: CDR1 SQVTM, CDR2 ANQGSEA. The CDR3 covers 13 residues.

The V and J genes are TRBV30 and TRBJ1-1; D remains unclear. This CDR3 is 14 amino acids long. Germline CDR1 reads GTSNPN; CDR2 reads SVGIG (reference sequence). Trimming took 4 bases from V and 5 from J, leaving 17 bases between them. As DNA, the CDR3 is TGTGCCTGGAATTTCAATTATCGAGAGACTGAAGCTTTCTTT. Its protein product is CAWNFNYRETEAFF.

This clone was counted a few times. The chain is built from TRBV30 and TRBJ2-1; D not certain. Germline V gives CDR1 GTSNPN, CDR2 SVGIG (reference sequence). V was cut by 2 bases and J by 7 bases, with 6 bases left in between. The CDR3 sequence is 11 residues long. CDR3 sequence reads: CAWSLGNEQFF. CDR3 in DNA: TGTGCCTGGAGTCTGGGAAATGAGCAGTTCTTC.

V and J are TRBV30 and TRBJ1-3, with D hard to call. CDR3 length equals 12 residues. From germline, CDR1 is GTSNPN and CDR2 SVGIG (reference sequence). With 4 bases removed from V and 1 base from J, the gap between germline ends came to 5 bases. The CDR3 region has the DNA TGTGCCTGGAAAGGGTCTGGAAACACCATATATTTT. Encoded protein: CAWKGSGNTIYF.

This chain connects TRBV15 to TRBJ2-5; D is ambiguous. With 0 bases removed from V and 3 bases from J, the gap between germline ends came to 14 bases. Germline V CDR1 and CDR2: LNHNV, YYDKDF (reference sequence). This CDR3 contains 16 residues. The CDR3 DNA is TGTGCCACCAGCAGAGATTATAGAGGAGTAGAAGAGACCCAGTACTTC. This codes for CATSRDYRGVEETQYF.

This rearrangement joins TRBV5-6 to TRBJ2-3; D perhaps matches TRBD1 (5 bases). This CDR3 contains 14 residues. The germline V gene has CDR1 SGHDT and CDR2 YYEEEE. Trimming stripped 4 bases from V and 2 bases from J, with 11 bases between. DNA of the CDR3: TGTGCCAGCAGCGTACTCAGGGTCACAGATACGCAGTATTTT. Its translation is CASSVLRVTDTQYF.

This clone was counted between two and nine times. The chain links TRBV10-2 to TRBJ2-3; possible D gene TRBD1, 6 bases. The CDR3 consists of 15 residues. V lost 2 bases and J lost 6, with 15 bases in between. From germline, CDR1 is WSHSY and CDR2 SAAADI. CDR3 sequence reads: CASSEVDRPSDTQYF. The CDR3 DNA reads TGCGCCAGCAGTGAGGTAGACAGGCCATCGGATACGCAGTATTTT.

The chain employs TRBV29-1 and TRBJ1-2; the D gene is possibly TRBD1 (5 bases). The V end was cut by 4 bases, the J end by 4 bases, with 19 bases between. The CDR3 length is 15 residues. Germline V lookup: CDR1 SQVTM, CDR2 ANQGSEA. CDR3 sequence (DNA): TGCAGCGTTGCCCTCCGGACATCTAACACCTATGGCTACACCTTC. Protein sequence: CSVALRTSNTYGYTF.

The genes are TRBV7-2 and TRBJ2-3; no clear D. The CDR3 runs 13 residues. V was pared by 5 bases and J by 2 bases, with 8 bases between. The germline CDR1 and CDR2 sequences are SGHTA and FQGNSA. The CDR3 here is CASSTHHTDTQYF. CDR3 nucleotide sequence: TGTGCCAGCAGCACCCACCACACAGATACGCAGTATTTT.

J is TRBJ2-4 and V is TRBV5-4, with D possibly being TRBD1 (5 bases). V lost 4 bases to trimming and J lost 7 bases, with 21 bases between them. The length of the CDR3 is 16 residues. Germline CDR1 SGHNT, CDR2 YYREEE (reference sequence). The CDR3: CASSEPLTGVGNIQYF. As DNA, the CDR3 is TGTGCCAGCAGCGAACCGTTAACAGGAGTTGGGAACATTCAGTACTTC.

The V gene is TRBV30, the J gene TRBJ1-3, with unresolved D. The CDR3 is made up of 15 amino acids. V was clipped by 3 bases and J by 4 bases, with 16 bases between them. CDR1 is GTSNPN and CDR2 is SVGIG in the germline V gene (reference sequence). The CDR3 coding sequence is TGTGCCTGGAGCGACCCCCCCCGTCGGGGAAACACCATATATTTT. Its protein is CAWSDPPRRGNTIYF. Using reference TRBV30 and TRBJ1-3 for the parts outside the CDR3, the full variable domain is SQTIHQWPATLVQPVGSPLSLECTVEGTSNPNLYWYRQAAGRGLQLLFYSVGIGQISSEVPQNLSASRPQDRQFILSSKKLLLSDSGFYLCAWSDPPRRGNTIYFGEGSWLTVV.

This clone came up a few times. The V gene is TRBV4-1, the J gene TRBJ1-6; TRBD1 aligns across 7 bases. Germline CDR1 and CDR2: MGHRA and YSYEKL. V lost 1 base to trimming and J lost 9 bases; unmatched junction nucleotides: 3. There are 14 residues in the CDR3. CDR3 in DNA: TGCGCCAGCAGCCAAGGACAGGGTGGTTCACCCCTCCACTTT. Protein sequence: CASSQGQGGSPLHF.

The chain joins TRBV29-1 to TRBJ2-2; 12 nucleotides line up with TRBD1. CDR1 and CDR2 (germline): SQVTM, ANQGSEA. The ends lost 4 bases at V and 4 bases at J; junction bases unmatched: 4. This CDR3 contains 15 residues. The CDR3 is CSVGGTGGFTGELFF. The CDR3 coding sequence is TGCAGCGTTGGAGGGACAGGGGGCTTCACCGGGGAGCTGTTTTTT.

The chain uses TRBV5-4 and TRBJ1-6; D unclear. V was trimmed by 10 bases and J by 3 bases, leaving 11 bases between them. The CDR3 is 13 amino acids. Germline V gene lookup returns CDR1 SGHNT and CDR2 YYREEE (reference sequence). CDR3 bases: TGTGCCTCCGGAGGGAGCTATAATTCACCCCTCCACTTT. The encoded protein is CASGGSYNSPLHF.

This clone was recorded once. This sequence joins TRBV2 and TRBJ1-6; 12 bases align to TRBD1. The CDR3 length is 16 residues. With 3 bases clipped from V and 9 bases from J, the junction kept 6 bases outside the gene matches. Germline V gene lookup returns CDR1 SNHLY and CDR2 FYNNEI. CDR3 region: CASSELGQGAVSPLHF. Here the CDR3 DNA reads TGTGCCAGCAGTGAGCTGGGACAGGGGGCAGTTTCACCCCTCCACTTT.

The CDR3 bases are TGCGCCAGCAGCCCTAGTGCGGCCTCAACTAACTATGGCTACACCTTC. This encodes CASSPSAASTNYGYTF. The chain recombines TRBV4-1 with TRBJ1-2, with unresolved D. CDR1 and CDR2 (germline): MGHRA, YSYEKL. The CDR3 consists of 16 residues. V was pared by 4 bases and J by 0 bases, with 15 bases between.

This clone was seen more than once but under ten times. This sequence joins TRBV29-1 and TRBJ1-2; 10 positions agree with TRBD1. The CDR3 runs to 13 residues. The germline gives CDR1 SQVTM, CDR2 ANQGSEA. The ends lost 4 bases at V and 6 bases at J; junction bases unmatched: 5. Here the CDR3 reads CSVGQGAPNGYTF. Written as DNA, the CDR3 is TGCAGCGTTGGACAGGGGGCGCCTAATGGCTACACCTTC.